This entry describes one T cell receptor beta chain. Trimming removed 5 bases from V and 1 base from J; junction bases left unmatched: 2. The CDR3 consists of 14 residues. Germline CDR1 SEHNR, CDR2 FQNEAQ (reference sequence). This entry is derived from a study of blood T cell repertoires in COVID-19. Study context: Researchers got acute and convalescent COVID-19 samples from the United States, Italy and Spain. Sources were T cells, B-cell-depleted T cells, or PBMCs; the material itself was cDNA or gDNA.

Authors' methods: Reference gene primer amplification gave estimated nucleated cell counts. TCRdb's table, derived via immunoSEQ multiplex PCR, lists solely in-frame clones and lacks some. That table gives V, J and clone size, and the DNA gave D and trimming. The sample has approximately 28,000 clones; over 70% are singletons. Source material: peripheral blood. The receptor comes from a woman aged 60-75 years with acute or convalescent COVID-19. The V and J genes are TRBV7-9 and TRBJ2-1, with 7 bases lining up with TRBD1. The DNA for the CDR3 is TGTGCCAGCAGCCCGGGACAGTCCTACAATGAGCAGTTCTTC. Translation gives CASSPGQSYNEQFF.